Listed below are T cell receptor beta chains from one sample, sequenced in a study of a mutant IDH1 vaccine in newly diagnosed glioma. Profiling relied on immunoSEQ multiplex PCR, and the TCRdb table lists in-frame clones only, not all of them. Counted here are tens of thousands of clones, roughly four fifths occurring once; the ten biggest clones make up about 21%. Sequencing was performed on PBMCs, taken from a glioma patient treated with radiotherapy, temozolomide or both. These receptors were collected from a man younger than 40 with glioma. The CDR3 runs from the conserved cysteine through the conserved F or W. The order of the fields is CDR3 protein, CDR3 DNA, clone size, D gene, V gene, J gene. A D gene is named only where the DNA matches it firmly. Size values are once, few and many counts, or a class for expanded clones, and some rows have none.

CDR3aa: CAISESARDYSPLHF
CDR3nt: TGTGCCATCAGTGAGTCTGCCAGGGATTATTCACCCCTCCACTTT
abundance: -
d_gene: -
v_gene: TRBV10-3
j_gene: TRBJ1-6

CDR3aa: CASSTSGQETQYF
CDR3nt: TGTGCCAGCAGCACTAGCGGTCAAGAGACCCAGTACTTC
abundance: -
d_gene: TRBD2
v_gene: TRBV5-4
j_gene: TRBJ2-5

CDR3aa: CASAILYEQYF
CDR3nt: TGTGCTAGTGCCATCCTTTACGAGCAGTACTTC
abundance: few
d_gene: -
v_gene: TRBV12-5
j_gene: TRBJ2-7

CDR3aa: CASSTEGRAVETQYF
CDR3nt: TGTGCCAGCAGCACTGAGGGGCGAGCGGTAGAGACCCAGTACTTC
abundance: -
d_gene: -
v_gene: TRBV9
j_gene: TRBJ2-5

CDR3aa: CASRQEYTDTQYF
CDR3nt: TGTGCCAGCAGACAGGAGTACACAGATACGCAGTATTTT
abundance: -
d_gene: -
v_gene: TRBV6-1
j_gene: TRBJ2-3

CDR3aa: CASSLAAGSGYTF
CDR3nt: TGCGCCAGCAGCTTGGCTGCAGGATCTGGCTACACCTTC
abundance: -
d_gene: -
v_gene: TRBV5-1
j_gene: TRBJ1-2

CDR3aa: CASSLSVAGGLYEQYF
CDR3nt: TGTGCCAGCAGTTTATCGGTGGCGGGGGGACTCTACGAGCAGTACTTC
abundance: -
d_gene: TRBD2
v_gene: TRBV27
j_gene: TRBJ2-7

CDR3aa: CASSGLWYNEQFF
CDR3nt: TGTGCCAGCAGCGGACTGTGGTACAATGAGCAGTTCTTC
abundance: few
d_gene: -
v_gene: TRBV5-8
j_gene: TRBJ2-1

CDR3aa: CASSFGQDYEQYF
CDR3nt: TGTGCCAGCAGCTTCGGACAGGACTACGAGCAGTACTTC
abundance: -
d_gene: TRBD1
v_gene: TRBV11-3
j_gene: TRBJ2-7

CDR3aa: CAIRSRMVANYGYTF
CDR3nt: TGTGCCATCAGATCCCGGATGGTGGCTAACTATGGCTACACCTTC
abundance: -
d_gene: -
v_gene: TRBV10-3
j_gene: TRBJ1-2

CDR3aa: CASTGPPTYEQYF
CDR3nt: TGTGCCAGCACCGGGCCCCCAACCTACGAGCAGTACTTC
abundance: -
d_gene: -
v_gene: TRBV13
j_gene: TRBJ2-7

CDR3aa: CASSQDFGVWGHEQYF
CDR3nt: TGCGCCAGCAGCCAAGACTTCGGCGTATGGGGGCACGAGCAGTACTTC
abundance: -
d_gene: -
v_gene: TRBV4-3
j_gene: TRBJ2-7

CDR3aa: CASSLGRLYEQYF
CDR3nt: TGTGCCAGCAGCTTGGGACGGCTCTACGAGCAGTACTTC
abundance: -
d_gene: -
v_gene: TRBV5-4
j_gene: TRBJ2-7

CDR3aa: CASSGVGGVQYF
CDR3nt: TGTGCCAGCAGCGGAGTGGGAGGGGTGCAGTACTTC
abundance: -
d_gene: TRBD2
v_gene: TRBV6-1
j_gene: TRBJ2-7

CDR3aa: CASSQRDSPPPAYNEQFF
CDR3nt: TGCGCCAGCAGCCAACGGGACTCCCCTCCCCCGGCCTACAATGAGCAGTTCTTC
abundance: few
d_gene: -
v_gene: TRBV4-1
j_gene: TRBJ2-1

CDR3aa: CASSSRPGDGGYTF
CDR3nt: TGTGCCAGCAGCTCCCGTCCAGGGGACGGTGGCTACACCTTC
abundance: -
d_gene: -
v_gene: TRBV9
j_gene: TRBJ1-2

CDR3aa: CASSLMGAGPYEQYF
CDR3nt: TGTGCCAGCAGCCTGATGGGGGCAGGCCCCTACGAGCAGTACTTC
abundance: -
d_gene: -
v_gene: TRBV7-9
j_gene: TRBJ2-7

CDR3aa: CASSQGDETLDNYGYTF
CDR3nt: TGCGCCAGCAGCCAAGGGGATGAAACCCTGGACAACTATGGCTACACCTTC
abundance: -
d_gene: -
v_gene: TRBV4-1
j_gene: TRBJ1-2

CDR3aa: CASSSRAGQETQYF
CDR3nt: TGTGCCAGCAGCTCCAGGGCTGGGCAAGAGACCCAGTACTTC
abundance: once
d_gene: -
v_gene: TRBV6-5
j_gene: TRBJ2-5

CDR3aa: CASSPGLAGGLAKNIQYF
CDR3nt: TGTGCCAGCAGCCCGGGACTAGCGGGGGGGTTAGCCAAAAACATTCAGTACTTC
abundance: -
d_gene: TRBD2
v_gene: TRBV5-4
j_gene: TRBJ2-4

CDR3aa: CASKRSNQPQHF
CDR3nt: TGTGCCAGCAAACGGTCCAATCAGCCCCAGCATTTT
abundance: medium-sized
d_gene: -
v_gene: TRBV28
j_gene: TRBJ1-5

CDR3aa: CASKLAGPNTGELFF
CDR3nt: TGCGCCAGCAAACTAGCGGGGCCGAACACCGGGGAGCTGTTTTTT
abundance: -
d_gene: TRBD2
v_gene: TRBV5-1
j_gene: TRBJ2-2

CDR3aa: CASSLGAREREGRKRYEQYF
CDR3nt: TGTGCCAGCAGCTTAGGGGCCCGTGAGCGGGAGGGGCGAAAAAGGTACGAGCAGTACTTC
abundance: -
d_gene: TRBD2
v_gene: TRBV7-7
j_gene: TRBJ2-7

CDR3aa: CASSPPGQGYGYTF
CDR3nt: TGTGCCAGCAGCCCCCCGGGACAGGGCTATGGCTACACCTTC
abundance: -
d_gene: TRBD1
v_gene: TRBV7-2
j_gene: TRBJ1-2

CDR3aa: CASSLSGGNTEAFF
CDR3nt: TGCGCCAGCAGCTTGTCAGGGGGCAACACTGAAGCTTTCTTT
abundance: -
d_gene: TRBD1
v_gene: TRBV5-1
j_gene: TRBJ1-1

CDR3aa: CATQPVSSGGDDNEQFF
CDR3nt: TGTGCCACCCAACCGGTGAGTAGCGGGGGGGACGACAATGAGCAGTTCTTC
abundance: -
d_gene: TRBD2
v_gene: TRBV6-4
j_gene: TRBJ2-1

CDR3aa: CASSPWDRGRLNTEAFF
CDR3nt: TGTGCCAGCAGTCCCTGGGACAGGGGGCGTCTGAACACTGAAGCTTTCTTT
abundance: -
d_gene: TRBD1
v_gene: TRBV28
j_gene: TRBJ1-1

CDR3aa: CASSFGDGGHYEQYF
CDR3nt: TGTGCCAGCAGTTTTGGGGACGGTGGACACTACGAGCAGTACTTC
abundance: -
d_gene: -
v_gene: TRBV27
j_gene: TRBJ2-7

CDR3aa: CASSLRGRANQPQHF
CDR3nt: TGTGCCAGCAGCCTTCGAGGCAGGGCCAATCAGCCCCAGCATTTT
abundance: -
d_gene: -
v_gene: TRBV28
j_gene: TRBJ1-5

CDR3aa: CASSESGSGNTIYF
CDR3nt: TGCGCCAGCAGTGAGTCAGGGTCTGGAAACACCATATATTTT
abundance: -
d_gene: -
v_gene: TRBV10-1
j_gene: TRBJ1-3

CDR3aa: CVSGGPLGDQPQHF
CDR3nt: TGTGTCAGCGGGGGGCCACTGGGGGATCAGCCCCAGCATTTT
abundance: -
d_gene: -
v_gene: TRBV7-5
j_gene: TRBJ1-5

CDR3aa: CSAKLGETQYF
CDR3nt: TGCAGTGCTAAGCTGGGAGAGACCCAGTACTTC
abundance: -
d_gene: -
v_gene: TRBV20-1
j_gene: TRBJ2-5

CDR3aa: CASSEASGSSYEQYF
CDR3nt: TGTGCCAGCAGTGAAGCTAGCGGGAGCTCCTACGAGCAGTACTTC
abundance: once
d_gene: TRBD2
v_gene: TRBV6-1
j_gene: TRBJ2-7

CDR3aa: CASSRSGSGNTIYF
CDR3nt: TGTGCCAGCAGCCGGAGCGGCTCTGGAAACACCATATATTTT
abundance: -
d_gene: -
v_gene: TRBV14
j_gene: TRBJ1-3

CDR3aa: CASSALRQGRAFF
CDR3nt: TGTGCCAGCAGCGCTCTTAGACAGGGTCGGGCTTTCTTT
abundance: -
d_gene: TRBD1
v_gene: TRBV7-9
j_gene: TRBJ1-1

CDR3aa: CASSLSRGQPRQYF
CDR3nt: TGTGCCAGCAGTTTAAGCAGGGGCCAACCCCGGCAGTACTTC
abundance: -
d_gene: -
v_gene: TRBV28
j_gene: TRBJ2-7

CDR3aa: CASSLKIGTEAFF
CDR3nt: TGTGCCAGCAGCTTAAAGATCGGCACTGAAGCTTTCTTT
abundance: -
d_gene: -
v_gene: TRBV11-3
j_gene: TRBJ1-1

CDR3aa: CAIRTGSWEQYF
CDR3nt: TGTGCCATCAGGACAGGTTCGTGGGAGCAGTACTTC
abundance: -
d_gene: -
v_gene: TRBV10-3
j_gene: TRBJ2-7

CDR3aa: CASSTGTTRGETQYF
CDR3nt: TGTGCCAGTAGTACCGGGACAACGAGGGGAGAGACCCAGTACTTC
abundance: -
d_gene: -
v_gene: TRBV19
j_gene: TRBJ2-5

CDR3aa: CASSFPGETQYF
CDR3nt: TGTGCCAGCAGCTTTCCGGGGGAGACCCAGTACTTC
abundance: -
d_gene: -
v_gene: TRBV9
j_gene: TRBJ2-5

CDR3aa: CASSRSTGVGTEAFF
CDR3nt: TGTGCCAGCAGCAGAAGCACAGGGGTGGGCACTGAAGCTTTCTTT
abundance: -
d_gene: TRBD1
v_gene: TRBV7-2
j_gene: TRBJ1-1

CDR3aa: CASSQVTGSYGYTF
CDR3nt: TGCGCCAGCAGCCAAGTCACAGGGTCTTATGGCTACACCTTC
abundance: -
d_gene: -
v_gene: TRBV4-1
j_gene: TRBJ1-2

CDR3aa: CAFSRGNQPQHF
CDR3nt: TGTGCCTTCTCGAGGGGCAATCAGCCCCAGCATTTT
abundance: -
d_gene: -
v_gene: TRBV30
j_gene: TRBJ1-5

CDR3aa: CASVQGALGQPQHF
CDR3nt: TGCGCCAGCGTACAGGGGGCGCTTGGGCAGCCCCAGCATTTT
abundance: once
d_gene: TRBD1
v_gene: TRBV5-1
j_gene: TRBJ1-5

CDR3aa: CASSEYKGNNEKLFF
CDR3nt: TGTGCCAGCAGTGAATACAAGGGGAATAATGAAAAACTGTTTTTT
abundance: -
d_gene: -
v_gene: TRBV25-1
j_gene: TRBJ1-4

CDR3aa: CASSPPFRGPNTGELFF
CDR3nt: TGCGCCAGCAGCCCACCATTTAGGGGCCCCAACACCGGGGAGCTGTTTTTT
abundance: -
d_gene: -
v_gene: TRBV4-1
j_gene: TRBJ2-2

CDR3aa: CASSLSTRVGEKLFF
CDR3nt: TGTGCCAGCAGTTTGTCAACGAGGGTCGGTGAAAAACTGTTTTTT
abundance: -
d_gene: -
v_gene: TRBV28
j_gene: TRBJ1-4

CDR3aa: CASSAYREAAEAFF
CDR3nt: TGTGCCAGCAGTGCTTACAGGGAGGCGGCTGAAGCTTTCTTT
abundance: -
d_gene: -
v_gene: TRBV25-1
j_gene: TRBJ1-1

CDR3aa: CASSQEDRTHTDTQYF
CDR3nt: TGCGCCAGCAGCCAAGAGGACAGGACCCACACAGATACGCAGTATTTT
abundance: -
d_gene: TRBD1
v_gene: TRBV4-1
j_gene: TRBJ2-3

CDR3aa: CASSPATGTKYNEQFF
CDR3nt: TGTGCCAGCAGCCCCGCAACCGGGACCAAATACAATGAGCAGTTCTTC
abundance: -
d_gene: -
v_gene: TRBV7-3
j_gene: TRBJ2-1

CDR3aa: CASSILAGGDTQYF
CDR3nt: TGTGCCAGCAGCATCCTAGCGGGGGGCGACACCCAGTACTTC
abundance: -
d_gene: TRBD2
v_gene: TRBV5-4
j_gene: TRBJ2-5

CDR3aa: CASSQDPSGGNIQYF
CDR3nt: TGTGCCAGCAGCCAGGACCCTAGCGGGGGGAACATTCAGTACTTC
abundance: -
d_gene: TRBD2
v_gene: TRBV14
j_gene: TRBJ2-4

CDR3aa: CASSLGGLNTEAFF
CDR3nt: TGTGCCAGCAGCTTGGGGGGCCTGAACACTGAAGCTTTCTTT
abundance: -
d_gene: -
v_gene: TRBV5-4
j_gene: TRBJ1-1

CDR3aa: CASRRTGNTEAFF
CDR3nt: TGTGCCAGCAGACGAACAGGGAACACTGAAGCTTTCTTT
abundance: -
d_gene: -
v_gene: TRBV6-4
j_gene: TRBJ1-1

CDR3aa: CASSQDRAAYGYTF
CDR3nt: TGTGCCAGCAGCCAGGACAGAGCCGCCTATGGCTACACCTTC
abundance: -
d_gene: -
v_gene: TRBV5-4
j_gene: TRBJ1-2